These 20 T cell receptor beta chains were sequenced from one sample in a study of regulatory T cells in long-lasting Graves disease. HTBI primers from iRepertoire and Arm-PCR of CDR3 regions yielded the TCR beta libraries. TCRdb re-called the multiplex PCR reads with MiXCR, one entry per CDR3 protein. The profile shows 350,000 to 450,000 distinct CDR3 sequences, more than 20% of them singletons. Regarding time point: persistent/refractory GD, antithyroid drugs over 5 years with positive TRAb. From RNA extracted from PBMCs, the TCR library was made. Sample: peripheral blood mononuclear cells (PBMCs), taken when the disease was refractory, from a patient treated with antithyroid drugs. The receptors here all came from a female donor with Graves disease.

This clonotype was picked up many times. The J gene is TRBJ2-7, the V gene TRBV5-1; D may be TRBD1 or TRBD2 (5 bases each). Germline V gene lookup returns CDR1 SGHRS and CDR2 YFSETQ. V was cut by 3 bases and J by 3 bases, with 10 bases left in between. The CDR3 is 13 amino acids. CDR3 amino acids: CASSYGTDYEQYF. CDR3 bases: TGCGCCAGCAGCTATGGGACGGACTACGAGCAGTACTTC. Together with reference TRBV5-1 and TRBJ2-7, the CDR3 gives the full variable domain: KAGVTQTPRYLIKTRGQQVTLSCSPISGHRSVSWYQQTPGQGLQFLFEYFSETQRNKGNFPGRFSGRQFSNSRSEMNVSTLELGDSALYLCASSYGTDYEQYFGPGTRLTVT.

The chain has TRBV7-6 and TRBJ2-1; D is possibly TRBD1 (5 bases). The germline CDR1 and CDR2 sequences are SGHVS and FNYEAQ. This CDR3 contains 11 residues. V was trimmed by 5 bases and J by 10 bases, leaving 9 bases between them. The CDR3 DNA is TGTGCCAGCAGCCGATCAGGGGAGCAGTTCTTC. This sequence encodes CASSRSGEQFF.

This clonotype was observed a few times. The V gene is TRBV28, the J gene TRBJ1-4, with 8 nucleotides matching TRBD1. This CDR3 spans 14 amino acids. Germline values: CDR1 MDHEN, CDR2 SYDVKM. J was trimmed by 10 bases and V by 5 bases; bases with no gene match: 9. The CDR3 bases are TGTGCCAGCAGTCTACCGGGACAGGTCGGAAAACTGTTTTTT. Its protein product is CASSLPGQVGKLFF.

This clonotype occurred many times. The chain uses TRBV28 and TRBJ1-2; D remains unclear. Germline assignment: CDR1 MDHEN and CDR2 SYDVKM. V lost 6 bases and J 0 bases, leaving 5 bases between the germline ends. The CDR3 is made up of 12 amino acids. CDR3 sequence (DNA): TGTGCCAGCAGCCATGCTAACTATGGCTACACCTTC. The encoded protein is CASSHANYGYTF.

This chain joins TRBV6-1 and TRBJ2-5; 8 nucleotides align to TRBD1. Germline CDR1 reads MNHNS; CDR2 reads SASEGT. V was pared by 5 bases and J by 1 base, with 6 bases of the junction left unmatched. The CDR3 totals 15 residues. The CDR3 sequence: CASSPYGQGQETQYF. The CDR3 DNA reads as TGTGCCAGCAGTCCATATGGACAGGGCCAAGAGACCCAGTACTTC.

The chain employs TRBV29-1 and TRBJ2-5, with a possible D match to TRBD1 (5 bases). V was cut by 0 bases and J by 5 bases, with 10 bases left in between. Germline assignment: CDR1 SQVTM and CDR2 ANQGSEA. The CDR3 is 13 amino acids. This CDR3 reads CSVEEGATETQYF. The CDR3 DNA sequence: TGCAGCGTTGAAGAAGGGGCCACGGAGACCCAGTACTTC.

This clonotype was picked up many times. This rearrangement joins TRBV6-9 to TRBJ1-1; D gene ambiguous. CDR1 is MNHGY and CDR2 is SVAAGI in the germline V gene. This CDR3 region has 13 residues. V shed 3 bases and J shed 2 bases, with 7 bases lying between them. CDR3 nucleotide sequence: TGTGCCAGCAGTTACGGAGGAAACACTGAAGCTTTCTTT. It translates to CASSYGGNTEAFF.

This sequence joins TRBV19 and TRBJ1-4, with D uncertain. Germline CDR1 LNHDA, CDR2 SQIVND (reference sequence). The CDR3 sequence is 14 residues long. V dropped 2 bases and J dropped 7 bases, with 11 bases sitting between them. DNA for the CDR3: TGTGCCAGTAGTATACAAGGCCTTAGTGAAAAACTGTTTTTT. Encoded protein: CASSIQGLSEKLFF.

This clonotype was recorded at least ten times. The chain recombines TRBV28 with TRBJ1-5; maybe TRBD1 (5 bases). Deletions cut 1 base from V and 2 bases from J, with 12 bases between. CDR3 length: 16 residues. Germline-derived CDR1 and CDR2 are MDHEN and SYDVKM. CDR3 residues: CASSLLRGAGNQPQHF. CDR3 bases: TGTGCCAGCAGTTTATTACGGGGCGCGGGCAATCAGCCCCAGCATTTT.

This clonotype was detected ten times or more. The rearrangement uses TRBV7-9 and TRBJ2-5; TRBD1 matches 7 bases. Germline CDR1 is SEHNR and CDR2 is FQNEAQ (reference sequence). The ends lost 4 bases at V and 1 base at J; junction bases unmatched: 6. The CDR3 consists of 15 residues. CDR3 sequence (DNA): TGTGCCAGCAGCTCCGCTCGGGACAGCCAAGAGACCCAGTACTTC. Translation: CASSSARDSQETQYF.

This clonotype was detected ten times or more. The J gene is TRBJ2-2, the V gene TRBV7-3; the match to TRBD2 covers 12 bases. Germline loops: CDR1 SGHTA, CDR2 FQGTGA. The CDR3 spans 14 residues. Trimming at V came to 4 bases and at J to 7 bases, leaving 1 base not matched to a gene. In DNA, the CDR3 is TGTGCCAGCAGCTCACTAGCGGGAGGCGGGGAGCTGTTTTTT. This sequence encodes CASSSLAGGGELFF.

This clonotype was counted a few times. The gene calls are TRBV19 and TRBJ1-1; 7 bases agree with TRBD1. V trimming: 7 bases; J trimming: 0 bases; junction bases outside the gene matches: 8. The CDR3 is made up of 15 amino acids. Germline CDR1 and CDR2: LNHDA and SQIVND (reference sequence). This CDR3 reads CASNSPTGLNTEAFF. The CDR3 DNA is TGTGCCAGTAACTCTCCGACAGGGCTGAACACTGAAGCTTTCTTT. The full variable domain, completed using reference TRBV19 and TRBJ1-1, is DGGITQSPKYLFRKEGQNVTLSCEQNLNHDAMYWYRQDPGQGLRLIYYSQIVNDFQKGDIAEGYSVSREKKESFPLTVTSAQKNPTAFYLCASNSPTGLNTEAFFGQGTRLTVV.

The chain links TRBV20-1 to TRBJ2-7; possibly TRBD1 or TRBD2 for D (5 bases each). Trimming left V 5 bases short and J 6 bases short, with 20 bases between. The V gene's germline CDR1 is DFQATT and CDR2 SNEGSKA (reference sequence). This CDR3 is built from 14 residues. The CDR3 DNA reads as TGCAGTGCTGTCCCTCGGGACCGGCCCGCCGAGCAGTACTTC. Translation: CSAVPRDRPAEQYF.

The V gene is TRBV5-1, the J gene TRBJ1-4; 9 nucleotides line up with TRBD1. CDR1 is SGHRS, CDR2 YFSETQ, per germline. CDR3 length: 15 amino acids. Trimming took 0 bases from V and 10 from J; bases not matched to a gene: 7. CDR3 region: CASSLEGQGIGKLFF. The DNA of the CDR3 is TGCGCCAGCAGCTTGGAGGGACAGGGAATCGGAAAACTGTTTTTT.

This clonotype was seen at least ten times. The CDR3 region is CASRAQGSGANVLTF. CDR3 nucleotide sequence: TGTGCCAGCAGGGCGCAGGGATCTGGGGCCAACGTCCTGACTTTC. The V gene is TRBV2, the J gene TRBJ2-6; D perhaps matches TRBD1 (5 bases). The CDR3 has 15 residues. The ends were cut back, 6 bases at V and 1 base at J, with 10 bases in the middle. In germline, CDR1 is SNHLY, CDR2 FYNNEI. The full variable domain, completed using reference TRBV2 and TRBJ2-6, is EPEVTQTPSHQVTQMGQEVILRCVPISNHLYFYWYRQILGQKVEFLVSFYNNEISEKSEIFDDQFSVERPDGSNFTLKIRSTKLEDSAMYFCASRAQGSGANVLTFGAGSRLTVL.

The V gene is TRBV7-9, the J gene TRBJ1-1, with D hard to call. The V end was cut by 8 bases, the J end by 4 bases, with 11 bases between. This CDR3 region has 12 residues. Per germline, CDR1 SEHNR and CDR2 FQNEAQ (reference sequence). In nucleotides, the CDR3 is TGTGCCAGCGCCGTCGGAGGCACTGAAGCTTTCTTT. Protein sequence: CASAVGGTEAFF.

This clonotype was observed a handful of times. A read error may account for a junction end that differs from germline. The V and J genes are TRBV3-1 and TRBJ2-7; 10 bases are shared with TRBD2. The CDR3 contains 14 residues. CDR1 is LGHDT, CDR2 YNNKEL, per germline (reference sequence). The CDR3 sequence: CASRQAGGHYEQYF. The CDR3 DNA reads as TGTGCCAGCAGACAAGCGGGAGGGCATTACGAGCAGTACTTC.

The CDR3 is CASSPITGSGELFF. In DNA, the CDR3 is TGTGCCAGCTCACCAATTACAGGGTCCGGGGAGCTGTTTTTT. The chain employs TRBV18 and TRBJ2-2, with TRBD1 as a possible D gene (6 bases). Trimming shortened V by 2 bases and J by 6 bases, and 10 bases separated the two germline ends. CDR3 length: 14 amino acids. Germline V lookup: CDR1 KGHSH, CDR2 LQKENI.

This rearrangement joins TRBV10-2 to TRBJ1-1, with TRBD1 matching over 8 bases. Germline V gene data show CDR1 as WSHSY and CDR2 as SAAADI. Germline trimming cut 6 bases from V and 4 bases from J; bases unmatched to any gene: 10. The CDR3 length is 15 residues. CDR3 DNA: TGCGCCAGCAGCCAAGCACAGGGGGTAGTCACTGAAGCTTTCTTT. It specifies CASSQAQGVVTEAFF.

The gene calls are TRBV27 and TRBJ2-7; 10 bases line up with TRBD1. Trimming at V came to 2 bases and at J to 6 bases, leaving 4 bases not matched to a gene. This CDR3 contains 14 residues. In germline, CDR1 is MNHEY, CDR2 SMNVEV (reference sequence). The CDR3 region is CASSLRTGGPEQYF. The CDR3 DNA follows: TGTGCCAGCAGTTTAAGGACAGGGGGTCCCGAGCAGTACTTC.